Shown below are 11 T cell receptor beta chains from a single sample sequenced in a study of cytomegalovirus exposure and HLA in healthy donors. PCR involved 60 Vbeta and 13 Jbeta primers. Profiling relied on immunoSEQ multiplex PCR, and the TCRdb table lists in-frame clones only, not all of them. The sample holds 130,000 to 150,000 clones, roughly 73% seen once. Sequenced input: PBMCs. These receptors all stem from a human donor in good health.

This chain joins TRBV11-2 and TRBJ2-5; the match to TRBD1 covers 8 bases. V lost 4 bases to trimming and J lost 6 bases; unmatched junction nucleotides: 13. The CDR3 is 16 residues long. CDR1 and CDR2 (germline): SGHAT, FQNNGV. CDR3 in amino acids: CASSYTRGQAAKTQYF. The CDR3 coding sequence is TGTGCCAGCAGCTATACGAGGGGACAGGCGGCAAAGACCCAGTACTTC. The variable domain in full, completed from reference TRBV11-2 and TRBJ2-5, reads EAGVAQSPRYKIIEKRQSVAFWCNPISGHATLYWYQQILGQGPKLLIQFQNNGVVDDSQLPKDRFSAERLKGVDSTLKIQPAKLEDSAVYLCASSYTRGQAAKTQYFGPGTRLLVL.

The chain is built from TRBV5-1 and TRBJ2-1; the D gene is possibly TRBD2 (6 bases). The germline V gene encodes CDR1 SGHRS and CDR2 YFSETQ. The CDR3 contains 15 residues. V lost 0 bases, J lost 1 base, and 8 bases lay in between. The CDR3 spells CASSLVSGSYNEQFF. CDR3 DNA: TGCGCCAGCAGCTTGGTTAGCGGATCCTACAATGAGCAGTTCTTC.

The rearrangement links TRBV6-1 to TRBJ2-3, with TRBD2 identical over 7 bases. The CDR3 is 16 residues long. The germline V gene has CDR1 MNHNS and CDR2 SASEGT. Germline trimming cut 2 bases from V and 0 bases from J; bases unmatched to any gene: 5. CDR3 nucleotides: TGTGCCAGCAGTGAATGGCTAGCGGTAAGCACAGATACGCAGTATTTT. Residues: CASSEWLAVSTDTQYF.

The CDR3 protein is CASSQPRGDTQYF. The CDR3 DNA reads TGCGCCAGCAGCCAACCAAGGGGGGATACGCAGTATTTT. The chain recombines TRBV4-1 with TRBJ2-3; perhaps TRBD1 as D (6 bases). Per the germline V gene, CDR1 is MGHRA and CDR2 is YSYEKL. The CDR3 runs to 13 residues. Trimming removed 2 bases from V and 6 bases from J, with 9 bases in between.

This clone was recorded once. The gene calls are TRBV12-5 and TRBJ2-7, with 12 bases fitting TRBD1. Germline V gene lookup returns CDR1 LGHNT and CDR2 FRNRAP. The CDR3 consists of 17 residues. J lost 1 base, V lost 4 bases, and 8 bases had no gene match. For the CDR3, the DNA is TGTGCTAGTGGTTCGCCCGGGACAGGGGGCGGATCCTACGAGCAGTACTTC. It codes for CASGSPGTGGGSYEQYF.

V usage is TRBV18 and J usage is TRBJ2-3, with 9 bases matching TRBD1. The CDR3 extends over 16 amino acids. The J segment lost 4 bases and the V segment lost 3 bases, leaving 8 bases of the junction unmatched. The V gene's germline CDR1 is KGHSH and CDR2 LQKENI. The CDR3 region is CASSPRGTGSADTQYF. CDR3 in DNA: TGTGCCAGCTCACCTCGGGGGACAGGGAGTGCAGATACGCAGTATTTT.

The gene calls are TRBV27 and TRBJ2-1; D may be TRBD1 (7 bases). The length of the CDR3 is 14 residues. The V gene's germline CDR1 is MNHEY and CDR2 SMNVEV (reference sequence). Trimming left V 10 bases short and J 4 bases short, with 17 bases between. The CDR3: CATSGGGTYNEQFF. CDR3 bases: TGTGCCACCTCAGGGGGAGGTACTTACAATGAGCAGTTCTTC.

This clone was seen once. The gene calls are TRBV4-1 and TRBJ2-3; D is uncertain. The CDR3 is made up of 11 amino acids. Trimming shortened V by 6 bases and J by 7 bases, and 8 bases separated the two germline ends. From germline, CDR1 is MGHRA and CDR2 YSYEKL. CDR3 sequence: CASRGDHTQYF. CDR3 sequence (DNA): TGCGCCAGCAGGGGCGACCATACGCAGTATTTT.

The J gene is TRBJ2-7, the V gene TRBV5-5; 8 nucleotides match TRBD1. Germline CDR1 is SGHKS and CDR2 is YYEKEE (reference sequence). V lost 0 bases, J lost 0 bases, and 2 bases stayed unmatched. The CDR3 extends over 15 amino acids. The CDR3: CASSLDRGYSYEQYF. In nucleotides, the CDR3 is TGTGCCAGCAGCTTGGACAGGGGGTACTCCTACGAGCAGTACTTC.

The J gene is TRBJ2-1, the V gene TRBV29-1, with D possibly matching TRBD2 (6 bases). Deletions cut 0 bases from V and 8 bases from J, with 14 bases between. Germline CDR1 SQVTM, CDR2 ANQGSEA. The CDR3 length is 14 residues. The CDR3 sequence is CSVEDGGARDEQFF. The CDR3 DNA is TGCAGCGTTGAAGACGGCGGGGCTCGGGATGAGCAGTTCTTC.

This clone was counted only a few times. The gene calls are TRBV5-4 and TRBJ1-6; 9 nucleotides agree with TRBD1. Germline CDR1 and CDR2: SGHNT and YYREEE (reference sequence). This CDR3 region has 15 residues. V trimming: 4 bases; J trimming: 7 bases; junction bases outside the gene matches: 6. The CDR3 spells CASSQVDRGNSPLHF. CDR3 bases: TGTGCCAGCAGCCAGGTAGACAGGGGGAATTCACCCCTCCACTTT. Complete variable domain (other parts from reference TRBV5-4 and TRBJ1-6): ETGVTQSPTHLIKTRGQQVTLRCSSQSGHNTVSWYQQALGQGPQFIFQYYREEENGRGNFPPRFSGLQFPNYSSELNVNALELDDSALYLCASSQVDRGNSPLHFGNGTRLTVT.